This T cell receptor beta chain was sequenced in a study of human T cells and chemical hapten exposure. Trimming left V 7 bases short and J 4 bases short, with 17 bases between. CDR1 is MDHEN and CDR2 is SYDVKM in the germline V gene. The CDR3 runs 15 residues. This clonotype was recorded at least ten times. Noted time point: patch test 2, 6 weeks after DPC sensitization. The sample's treatment: therapeutic diphenylcyclopropenone sensitization with weekly scalp DPC. TCRdb re-called the RACE reads through MiXCR, storing one row per CDR3 protein. Here the sample spans approximately 84,000 distinct CDR3 sequences, 10% to 13% being singletons.

The origin of this receptor is a woman aged 30 to 39 with alopecia areata. Some clones in this sample may be carry-over from other donors' samples. The rearrangement links TRBV28 to TRBJ1-5, with D uncertain. The sample in question was whole blood, obtained in connection with sensitization to the hapten diphenylcyclopropenone (DPC). CDR3 nucleotide sequence: TGTGCCAGCACCCGTATTTCGGACTTTAATCAGCCCCAGCATTTT. Its protein product is CASTRISDFNQPQHF.